Here is one TCR beta chain with its context. There are a few counts of this clonotype. Its binding antigen is unknown. No base quality values were provided; no much bigger clone lies one nucleotide off. These data are taken from a study of T-cell reconstitution after alpha-beta-depleted transplantation in children (dated by TCRdb to 2016 to 2017). Turning to the overall study: The study quantitatively tracked T-cell immune reconstitution after TCRalphabeta/CD19-depleted allogeneic hematopoietic cell transplantation in children using TCR repertoire profiling.

Between the V and J ends, shortened by 5 bases and 5 bases respectively, the junction contains 7 bases. Reading the germline V gene gives CDR1 MDHEN and CDR2 SYDVKM. From the cysteine up to the phenylalanine, the CDR3 has a length of 13 residues. Only CDR3 DNA is held: 39 bases, read in frame from base 1. The library relied on PCR. The data were produced on an Illumina HiSeq 2500. To normalize quantification of the TCRbeta repertoire, the TCR libraries were built with molecular barcoding that relied on unique molecular identifiers. TCRdb took the public reads, trimmed them with fastp at Q25, ran MiXCR for clone calling and kept in-frame beta chains. Here each entry gathers all rows of one CDR3 protein and keeps the most common genes and DNA. The sample includes hundreds of thousands of distinct CDR3 sequences, with around 13% observed a single time. The ten largest clones add up to 2.6% of the sample.

The sample in question was PBMCs from the stem cell graft donor, obtained from the stem cell graft. The TCR was taken from a human donor who donated a stem cell graft to a child with acute lymphoblastic leukemia. In this chain, TRBV28 is recombined with TRBJ1-6; there is no confident call for the D gene. The nucleotides are TGTGCCAGCAGTCAAATTCATAATTCACCCCTCCACTTT. This codes for CASSQIHNSPLHF.